These 27 T cell receptor beta chains came from one sample sequenced in a study of neoadjuvant nivolumab and ipilimumab in lung cancer. The method was immunoSEQ multiplex PCR; TCRdb's version includes in-frame clones alone and lacks a portion of them. The data show tens of thousands of clones, with approximately 89% seen just once and approximately 3.4% held by the top ten. The specimen comprised peripheral blood, sampled before neoadjuvant nivolumab, alone or with ipilimumab. The receptor set was obtained from an adult with non-small cell lung cancer.

This chain links TRBV20-1 with TRBJ2-2; D call uncertain. Trimming left V 2 bases short and J 4 bases short, with 2 bases between. The V gene's germline CDR1 is DFQATT and CDR2 SNEGSKA (reference sequence). The CDR3 extends over 11 amino acids. The DNA of the CDR3 is TGCAGTGCTAGACGCACCGGGGAGCTGTTTTTT. Protein: CSARRTGELFF.

This clone was observed once. V is TRBV1 and J is TRBJ2-3; the D call of TRBD2 is as the table states it, not checked on the DNA. TRBV1 is listed as a pseudogene. This CDR3 contains 15 residues. CDR3 region: CTSNLEAGVADTQYF. CDR3 nucleotides: TGCACCAGCAACCTAGAAGCGGGAGTTGCAGATACGCAGTATTTT.

The V call is TRBV6-1, the J call TRBJ2-7; a possible D gene is TRBD1 (6 bases). Per the germline V gene, CDR1 is MNHNS and CDR2 is SASEGT. This CDR3 is 14 amino acids long. The ends were cut back, 7 bases at V and 1 base at J, with 14 bases in the middle. This CDR3 reads CASNQQGLSYEQYF. In nucleotides, the CDR3 is TGTGCCAGCAACCAGCAGGGGTTATCCTACGAGCAGTACTTC.

This clone was counted a few times. The V call is TRBV6-5, the J call TRBJ2-7; D is uncertain. CDR1 is MNHEY and CDR2 is SVGAGI in the germline V gene. CDR3 length: 14 amino acids. Between the trimmed V and J ends, which lost 6 bases and 1 base, there was a span of 13 bases. CDR3 protein: CASRLTEKSYEQYF. Written as DNA, the CDR3 is TGTGCCAGCAGGTTGACGGAGAAGTCCTACGAGCAGTACTTC.

The chain uses TRBV11-1 and TRBJ2-5; D may be TRBD2 (6 bases). Per germline, CDR1 SGHAT and CDR2 FQDESV (reference sequence). CDR3 length: 14 amino acids. V lost 5 bases, J lost 4 bases, and 14 bases lay in between. The CDR3 loop is CASSPGTLLETQYF. Here the CDR3 DNA reads TGTGCCAGCAGCCCCGGGACTCTCCTAGAGACCCAGTACTTC.

This rearrangement joins TRBV5-1 to TRBJ2-3; 7 positions match TRBD2. This CDR3 region has 16 residues. Germline V gives CDR1 SGHRS, CDR2 YFSETQ. The trim removed 1 base at V and 0 bases at J, leaving 5 bases unmatched. The CDR3 region has the DNA TGCGCCAGCAGCTTGAGTAGTAGCGGGAGCACAGATACGCAGTATTTT. Protein product: CASSLSSSGSTDTQYF. Using reference TRBV5-1 and TRBJ2-3 for the parts outside the CDR3, the full variable domain is KAGVTQTPRYLIKTRGQQVTLSCSPISGHRSVSWYQQTPGQGLQFLFEYFSETQRNKGNFPGRFSGRQFSNSRSEMNVSTLELGDSALYLCASSLSSSGSTDTQYFGPGTRLTVL.

The genes are TRBV9 and TRBJ2-1; 7 bases match TRBD2. The germline gives CDR1 SGDLS, CDR2 YYNGEE. CDR3 length: 17 residues. V shed 3 bases and J 6 bases; nucleotides not matched to a gene: 15. CDR3 in amino acids: CASSAEFGRENGNEQFF. The CDR3 nucleotides read TGTGCCAGCAGCGCCGAATTTGGGAGGGAAAATGGCAATGAGCAGTTCTTC.

This chain connects TRBV18 to TRBJ1-1; D is undetermined. The CDR3 consists of 14 residues. Trimming pared 3 bases from V and 0 bases from J, leaving 8 bases between. Germline-derived CDR1 and CDR2 are KGHSH and LQKENI. The CDR3 loop reads CASSPTALNTEAFF. The CDR3, as DNA: TGTGCCAGCTCACCTACGGCCCTGAACACTGAAGCTTTCTTT.

This chain joins TRBV18 and TRBJ2-7; unclear D gene. Germline CDR1 reads KGHSH; CDR2 reads LQKENI. V gave up 2 bases and J gave up 6 bases, with 5 bases separating them. This CDR3 region has 11 residues. CDR3 amino acids: CASSPGREQYF. CDR3 bases: TGTGCCAGCTCACCAGGGCGCGAGCAGTACTTC.

The chain has TRBV10-3 and TRBJ2-7; D is possibly TRBD1 (6 bases). The ends were cut back, 3 bases at V and 5 bases at J, with 11 bases in the middle. There are 13 residues in the CDR3. Germline V gene lookup returns CDR1 ENHRY and CDR2 SYGVKD. DNA of the CDR3: TGTGCCATCAGTGAAACAGGGAACCACGAGCAGTACTTC. It yields the protein CAISETGNHEQYF.

The chain couples TRBV5-1 to TRBJ1-1, with TRBD1 identical over 8 bases. The ends lost 4 bases at V and 3 bases at J; junction bases unmatched: 8. Looked up from germline, CDR1 is SGHRS and CDR2 is YFSETQ. CDR3 size: 15 residues. CDR3 region: CASSTTGVGYTEAFF. CDR3 nucleotide sequence: TGCGCCAGCAGCACGACAGGGGTTGGGTACACTGAAGCTTTCTTT.

As regards this clone: The junction departs from the called germline gene at one end, perhaps through a read error. The same CDR3 is also encoded by other DNA sequences in this sample. The gene calls are TRBV7-9 and TRBJ2-2, with TRBD1 as a possible D gene (6 bases). This CDR3 spans 15 amino acids. From germline, CDR1 is SEHNR and CDR2 FQNEAQ (reference sequence). For the CDR3, the DNA is TGTGCCAGCAGCATGGGACAAGCGAACACTGGGGAGCTGTTTTTT. Residues: CASSMGQANTGELFF.

This clone was recorded once. V gene TRBV19 combines with J gene TRBJ2-5, with D uncertain. The CDR3 has 13 amino acids. Germline CDR1 LNHDA, CDR2 SQIVND (reference sequence). Deletions cut 8 bases from V and 2 bases from J, with 12 bases between. The CDR3 loop is CASSAGWQETQYF. CDR3 DNA: TGTGCCAGTTCAGCAGGCTGGCAAGAGACCCAGTACTTC. Based on the CDR3 plus reference TRBV19 and TRBJ2-5, the full variable domain is DGGITQSPKYLFRKEGQNVTLSCEQNLNHDAMYWYRQDPGQGLRLIYYSQIVNDFQKGDIAEGYSVSREKKESFPLTVTSAQKNPTAFYLCASSAGWQETQYFGPGTRLLVL.

This clone was detected once. The chain couples TRBV10-3 to TRBJ2-1; no clear D gene. The CDR3 length is 12 residues. CDR1 is ENHRY and CDR2 is SYGVKD in the germline V gene. The V and J ends lost 8 bases and 8 bases respectively, with 13 bases between them. CDR3 amino acids: CAIRTALDEQFF. The CDR3 DNA sequence: TGTGCCATCCGGACGGCGTTAGATGAGCAGTTCTTC.

The CDR3 loop reads CAWSDAEAFF. As DNA, the CDR3 is TGTGCCTGGAGTGATGCTGAAGCTTTCTTT. V usage is TRBV30 and J usage is TRBJ1-1; D is unresolved. Germline V lookup: CDR1 GTSNPN, CDR2 SVGIG (reference sequence). The CDR3 runs to 10 residues. With 1 base removed from V and 6 bases from J, the gap between germline ends came to 3 bases.

The chain couples TRBV9 to TRBJ2-1; D is perhaps TRBD1 (6 bases). CDR3 length equals 15 residues. The ends were cut back, 0 bases at V and 3 bases at J, with 10 bases in the middle. The germline V gene encodes CDR1 SGDLS and CDR2 YYNGEE. CDR3 protein: CASSVEQGFYNEQFF. CDR3 sequence (DNA): TGTGCCAGCAGCGTAGAACAGGGTTTCTACAATGAGCAGTTCTTC.

The chain links TRBV5-4 to TRBJ2-5; D unresolved. The length of the CDR3 is 11 residues. With 4 bases removed from V and 2 bases from J, the gap between germline ends came to 3 bases. Germline CDR1 reads SGHNT; CDR2 reads YYREEE (reference sequence). CDR3 DNA: TGTGCCAGCAGCCAACAAGAGACCCAGTACTTC. Protein product: CASSQQETQYF. The variable domain in full, with the rest retrieved from reference TRBV5-4 and TRBJ2-5, is ETGVTQSPTHLIKTRGQQVTLRCSSQSGHNTVSWYQQALGQGPQFIFQYYREEENGRGNFPPRFSGLQFPNYSSELNVNALELDDSALYLCASSQQETQYFGPGTRLLVL.

This chain links TRBV5-1 with TRBJ2-7; TRBD1 aligns across 9 bases. Trimming at V came to 7 bases and at J to 5 bases, leaving 7 bases not matched to a gene. Looked up from germline, CDR1 is SGHRS and CDR2 is YFSETQ. The CDR3 consists of 13 residues. The CDR3 sequence is CASGMDRGNEQYF. CDR3 in DNA: TGCGCCAGCGGGATGGACAGGGGCAACGAGCAGTACTTC.

This clone has just one count. The V call is TRBV18, the J call TRBJ1-4; 11 positions agree with TRBD1. V lost 3 bases, J lost 7 bases, and 4 bases stayed unmatched. CDR1 is KGHSH, CDR2 LQKENI, per germline. This CDR3 comprises 15 residues. In DNA, the CDR3 is TGTGCCAGCTCACCCCCGGGACAGGGGGGTGAAAAACTGTTTTTT. Translated, it gives CASSPPGQGGEKLFF.

The chain is built from TRBV11-3 and TRBJ2-2; D uncertain. Germline V lookup: CDR1 SGHNT, CDR2 YENEEA. The CDR3 covers 14 residues. Trimming took off 2 bases at V and 3 bases at J, with 7 bases between the two ends. DNA of the CDR3: TGTGCCAGCAGCTTATCTTCAGACACCGGGGAGCTGTTTTTT. Encoded protein: CASSLSSDTGELFF.

This clone was seen just once. V and J are TRBV5-1 and TRBJ2-1; D perhaps matches TRBD2 (6 bases). V lost 6 bases to trimming and J lost 0 bases, with 16 bases between them. This CDR3 is built from 16 residues. CDR1 is SGHRS, CDR2 YFSETQ, per germline. The CDR3 spells CASTPGLRSSYNEQFF. In DNA form, the CDR3 reads TGCGCCAGCACCCCGGGACTCCGGAGCTCCTACAATGAGCAGTTCTTC. The complete variable domain, with remaining parts taken from reference TRBV5-1 and TRBJ2-1, reads KAGVTQTPRYLIKTRGQQVTLSCSPISGHRSVSWYQQTPGQGLQFLFEYFSETQRNKGNFPGRFSGRQFSNSRSEMNVSTLELGDSALYLCASTPGLRSSYNEQFFGPGTRLTVL.

The CDR3 nucleotides read TGCAGCGTTAGAACCGGACGGTATTCTGGAAACACCATATATTTT. This sequence encodes CSVRTGRYSGNTIYF. The gene calls are TRBV29-1 and TRBJ1-3; D remains ambiguous. The CDR3 length is 15 residues. V dropped 5 bases and J dropped 1 base, with 15 bases sitting between them. Per germline, CDR1 SQVTM and CDR2 ANQGSEA. The whole variable domain, filled in from reference TRBV29-1 and TRBJ1-3, reads SAVISQKPSRDICQRGTSLTIQCQVDSQVTMMFWYRQQPGQSLTLIATANQGSEATYESGFVIDKFPISRPNLTFSTLTVSNMSPEDSSIYLCSVRTGRYSGNTIYFGEGSWLTVV.

This chain links TRBV5-4 with TRBJ2-1; 7 positions agree with TRBD1. Germline CDR1 reads SGHNT; CDR2 reads YYREEE (reference sequence). The CDR3 extends over 15 amino acids. The junction had 2 bases not matched to a gene; V was cut back by 2 bases and J by 0 bases. In DNA form, the CDR3 reads TGTGCCAGCAGCTTTCCAGGGGGCTCCTACAATGAGCAGTTCTTC. This translates into CASSFPGGSYNEQFF.

The rearrangement uses TRBV28 and TRBJ2-7; D not certain. This CDR3 contains 11 residues. The germline V gene has CDR1 MDHEN and CDR2 SYDVKM. Trimming cost V 5 bases and J 5 bases, with 7 bases left between them. The CDR3 coding sequence is TGTGCCAGCAGTCGCTACGACGAGCAGTACTTC. Protein product: CASSRYDEQYF. Using reference TRBV28 and TRBJ2-7 for the parts outside the CDR3, the full variable domain is DVKVTQSSRYLVKRTGEKVFLECVQDMDHENMFWYRQDPGLGLRLIYFSYDVKMKEKGDIPEGYSVSREKKERFSLILESASTNQTSMYLCASSRYDEQYFGPGTRLTVT.

This clone was seen more than once but under ten times. V usage is TRBV10-2 and J usage is TRBJ1-1; 8 bases align to TRBD1. Unmatched junction bases numbered 4, after V lost 10 bases and J lost 0 bases. This CDR3 has 13 amino acids. Germline-derived CDR1 and CDR2 are WSHSY and SAAADI. Here the CDR3 DNA reads TGCGCCACCCGGACAGGGTTGAACACTGAAGCTTTCTTT. Its protein product is CATRTGLNTEAFF.

This rearrangement joins TRBV11-3 to TRBJ2-1; 7 nucleotides align to TRBD2. V shed 1 base, J shed 8 bases, and the junction held 11 bases outside the gene matches. CDR1 and CDR2 (germline): SGHNT, YENEEA. The length of the CDR3 is 16 residues. The CDR3 DNA sequence: TGTGCCAGCAGCTTAGGGGCGGGAGAGATCGGCTATGAGCAGTTCTTC. It specifies CASSLGAGEIGYEQFF.

The chain joins TRBV18 to TRBJ1-1; 7 bases align to TRBD1. The ends lost 1 base at V and 3 bases at J; junction bases unmatched: 5. The CDR3 is made up of 15 amino acids. CDR1 is KGHSH, CDR2 LQKENI, per germline. CDR3 sequence reads: CASSPRSGGDTEAFF. CDR3 nucleotides: TGTGCCAGCTCACCACGGTCAGGGGGGGACACTGAAGCTTTCTTT. Full variable domain (rest looked up from reference TRBV18 and TRBJ1-1): NAGVMQNPRHLVRRRGQEARLRCSPMKGHSHVYWYRQLPEEGLKFMVYLQKENIIDESGMPKERFSAEFPKEGPSILRIQQVVRGDSAAYFCASSPRSGGDTEAFFGQGTRLTVV.